This TCR beta chain was sequenced for a study of T cell repertoires in aging, cancer and after chemotherapy (dated by TCRdb to between 2017 and 2020). About the investigation overall: The donors fell into six age groups ranging from 30 or younger to 70 or older, and each group had at least three individuals. The cohort comprised 200 to 250 cancer patients, roughly 90 with hematological and around 120 with solid cancers, plus 95 healthy donors as a reference group. Paired pre- and post-chemotherapy samples in the solid tumor group came from brain tumor (glioblastoma) patients receiving temozolomide-based therapy. The complete dataset included around 9 million TCR reads. The study profiled peripheral blood TCR beta repertoires from healthy donors and cancer patients to examine immunoaging and T cell reconstitution after chemotherapy.

Instead of sorted cells or RNA, genomic DNA extracted from peripheral blood served as the source for amplifying TCR beta rearrangements. Rearranged TRB sequences spanning V, D and J segments were amplified in a multiplex touch-down PCR with a mixed TRB-A/B primer pool. Illumina adapters and sample indices were added to the amplicons in two consecutive PCR reactions performed with Phusion HS II polymerase. Amplicons were gel-purified using the NucleoSpin Gel and PCR Clean-up kit and were subsequently checked with Qubit and an Agilent 2100 Bioanalyzer. Sequencing of libraries was carried out on an Illumina MiSeq in 600-cycle, single-indexed, paired-end runs. Per the original workflow: MiXCR versions 2.12 and 3.0.5 were used to process TRB sequences. A clone was defined as each unique CDR3 nucleotide sequence, and only productive sequences supported by at least two reads were kept. Shannon diversity, evenness, clonality (one minus evenness), and alpha-parameterized diversity profiles from alpha 0 to 5 were included as repertoire metrics. The IGoR algorithm was used to calculate generation probabilities of clones in the paired pre- and post-chemotherapy samples. Clones were called with MiXCR by TCRdb after fastp trimmed the public reads at Q25, and only in-frame beta chains were retained. When rows share a CDR3 protein, they turn into one entry using the most common DNA and genes. The V and J calls reflect TCRdb's pipeline rather than the authors' work. The sample table records about 1,200 distinct CDR3 sequences; roughly 28% of these occur just once. The top ten clones comprise about 15% of the sample.

Here V drops 3 bases and J drops 3 bases, and the junction holds 5 bases not matched to any gene. Including the terminal cysteine and phenylalanine, the CDR3 comprises 14 residues. This entry keeps only the CDR3 DNA: 42 bases, framed from base 1. This clonotype counts as medium-sized (0.01 to 0.1%). It has no known antigen specificity. The sample holds no much larger clone one base away, and base qualities are not on file. On the study overall, not on this receptor specifically: An increase in median generation probability over the chemotherapy interval was observed in both cancer cohorts, suggesting that the repertoire was reconstituted through rebound thymic output. Declining TCR diversity with age in healthy donors was mainly explained by loss of richness; in cancer patients, loss of evenness also contributed. Compared with age-matched healthy donors, untreated patients with either hematological or solid cancers had significantly lower TCR diversity in the blood along with higher clonality. According to the authors, the repertoire data do not allow conclusions to be drawn about immunological memory after chemotherapy.

This sequence was found in a human donor with a solid tumor. The chain is made from TRBV12-3 or TRBV12-4 and TRBJ2-7, with 7 central nucleotides matching TRBD1. Specimen: blood. The CDR3 amino acid sequence is: CASSFGDSFYEQYF. The nucleotide sequence is given as TGTGCCAGCAGTTTCGGGGACAGCTTCTACGAGCAGTACTTC.